This TCR beta chain appears in the sequencing data of a study of T cell repertoires in cytomegalovirus infection. Study-level findings and limits: There were HLA-C-restricted CMV-specific TCR beta clonotypes dominating the ex vivo response.

From the reads, TCRdb called clonotypes with MiXCR, one entry per CDR3 protein. The sample holds 110,000 to 150,000 distinct CDR3 sequences; 5.5% to 8% are singletons and the top ten take 18%. This clonotype came up a few times. Its antigen is currently unknown. Germline CDR1 is DFQATT and CDR2 is SNEGSKA (reference sequence). After removal of 6 bases from V and 4 bases from J, the junction contained 11 bases not matched to a gene. CDR3 length equals 14 residues. The J gene is TRBJ1-2, the V gene TRBV20-1; 7 nucleotides line up with TRBD1. The sample comprised PBMCs. This clonotype originated in a human donor in good health (CMV status not recorded). Some clones in this sample may be carry-over from other donors' samples. The CDR3 region has the DNA TGCAGTGCCACCGGGACAGTTAACGGCTATGGCTACACCTTC. This encodes CSATGTVNGYGYTF.